The sequence of this T cell receptor beta chain was determined in a study of sequential checkpoint blockade in melanoma. This clone turned up a few times. CDR1 is SGHDN, CDR2 FVKESK, per germline. Trimming took off 5 bases at V and 0 bases at J, with 14 bases between the two ends. The CDR3 has 15 amino acids. As to treatment: randomized to nivolumab then ipilimumab (arm A) or the reverse (arm B). Libraries were prepared by immunoSEQ multiplex PCR; TCRdb keeps only in-frame clonotypes and omits some of them. The profile shows some 14,000 clones, approximately 82% of them singletons. The genes are TRBV14 and TRBJ2-7; a weak D match, TRBD2 (5 bases). Sequencing used CD8+ T cells sorted from blood (inferred from file names), obtained from a patient given nivolumab and ipilimumab in sequence. This TCR came from a human donor with melanoma. Here the CDR3 DNA reads TGTGCCAGCAGCTTGGGTGCGGGCCCCTCCTACGAGCAGTACTTC. This gives the protein CASSLGAGPSYEQYF. Combining the CDR3 with reference TRBV14 and TRBJ2-7 gives the whole variable domain EAGVTQFPSHSVIEKGQTVTLRCDPISGHDNLYWYRRVMGKEIKFLLHFVKESKQDESGMPNNRFLAERTGGTYSTLKVQPAELEDSGVYFCASSLGAGPSYEQYFGPGTRLTVT.